This entry concerns a single TCR beta chain. The sample is drawn from a study of control samples from healthy donors and cancer patients. Germline CDR1 LGHDT, CDR2 YNNKEL (reference sequence). Deletions cut 4 bases from V and 8 bases from J, with 17 bases between. The CDR3 sequence is 14 residues long. The method was immunoSEQ multiplex PCR; TCRdb's version includes in-frame clones alone and lacks a portion of them. The profile covers 98,000 or so clones, with 75% to 85% appearing a single time and over 9.5% taken by the ten largest. Sequences were obtained from blood. This chain uses TRBV3-1 (or the pseudogene TRBV3-2) with TRBJ1-2; D is uncertain. The TCR was taken from a woman in her thirties in good health. CDR3 loop: CASSPWTGSMGYTF. The CDR3 DNA reads TGTGCCAGCAGCCCCTGGACGGGATCCATGGGCTACACCTTC.